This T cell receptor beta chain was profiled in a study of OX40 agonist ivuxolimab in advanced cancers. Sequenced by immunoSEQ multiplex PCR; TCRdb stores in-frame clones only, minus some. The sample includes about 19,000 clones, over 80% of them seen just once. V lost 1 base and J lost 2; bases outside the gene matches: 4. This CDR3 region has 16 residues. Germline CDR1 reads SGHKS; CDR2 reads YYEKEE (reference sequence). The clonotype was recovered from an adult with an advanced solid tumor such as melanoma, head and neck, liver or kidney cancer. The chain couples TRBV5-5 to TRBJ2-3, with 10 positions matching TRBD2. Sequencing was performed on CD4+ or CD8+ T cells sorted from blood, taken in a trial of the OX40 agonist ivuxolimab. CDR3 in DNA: TGTGCCAGCAGCTTGCTAGCGGGGGATAACACAGATACGCAGTATTTT. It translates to CASSLLAGDNTDTQYF.